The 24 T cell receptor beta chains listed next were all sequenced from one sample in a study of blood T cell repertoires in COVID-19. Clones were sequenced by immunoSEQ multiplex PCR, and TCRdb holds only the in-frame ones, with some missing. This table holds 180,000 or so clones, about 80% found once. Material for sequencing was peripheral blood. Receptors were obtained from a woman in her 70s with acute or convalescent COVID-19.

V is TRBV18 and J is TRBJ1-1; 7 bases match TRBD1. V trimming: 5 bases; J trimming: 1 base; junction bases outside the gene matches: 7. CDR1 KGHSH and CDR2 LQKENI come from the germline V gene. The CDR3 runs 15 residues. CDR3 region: CASSDTRQGNTEAFF. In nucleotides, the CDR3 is TGTGCCAGCTCAGACACGAGACAGGGGAACACTGAAGCTTTCTTT.

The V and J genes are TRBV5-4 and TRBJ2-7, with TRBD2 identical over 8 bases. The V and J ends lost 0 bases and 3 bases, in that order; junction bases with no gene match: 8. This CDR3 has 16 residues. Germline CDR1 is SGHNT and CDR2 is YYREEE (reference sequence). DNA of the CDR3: TGTGCCAGCAGCTTGGGGGCCGGACTAGCCGGCTACGAGCAGTACTTC. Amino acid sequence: CASSLGAGLAGYEQYF.

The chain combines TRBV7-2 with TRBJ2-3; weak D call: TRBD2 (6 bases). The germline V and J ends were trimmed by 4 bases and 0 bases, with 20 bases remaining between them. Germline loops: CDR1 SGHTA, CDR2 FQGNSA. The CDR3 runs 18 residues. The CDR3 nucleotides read TGTGCCAGCAGCTACCCCGCGGGGAAAACCCTGAGCACAGATACGCAGTATTTT. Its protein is CASSYPAGKTLSTDTQYF.

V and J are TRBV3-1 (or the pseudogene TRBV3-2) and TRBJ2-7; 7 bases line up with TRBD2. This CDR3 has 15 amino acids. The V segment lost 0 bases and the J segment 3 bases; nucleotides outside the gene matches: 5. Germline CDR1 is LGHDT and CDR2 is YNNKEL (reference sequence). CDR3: CASSQEGGRSYEQYF. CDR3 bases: TGTGCCAGCAGCCAAGAGGGCGGGAGAAGCTACGAGCAGTACTTC.

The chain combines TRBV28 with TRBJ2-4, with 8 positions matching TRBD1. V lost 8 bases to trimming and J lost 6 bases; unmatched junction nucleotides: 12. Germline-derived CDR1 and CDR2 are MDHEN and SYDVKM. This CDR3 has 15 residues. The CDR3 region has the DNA TGTGCCAGCGGTACCCAGGGGGCGGCAGGAAACATTCAGTACTTC. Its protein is CASGTQGAAGNIQYF.

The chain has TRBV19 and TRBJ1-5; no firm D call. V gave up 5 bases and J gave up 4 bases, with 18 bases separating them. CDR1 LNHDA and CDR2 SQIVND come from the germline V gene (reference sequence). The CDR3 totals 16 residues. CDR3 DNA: TGTGCCAGTAGTTACAACCAGGTTTCAGTTAATCAGCCCCAGCATTTT. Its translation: CASSYNQVSVNQPQHF.

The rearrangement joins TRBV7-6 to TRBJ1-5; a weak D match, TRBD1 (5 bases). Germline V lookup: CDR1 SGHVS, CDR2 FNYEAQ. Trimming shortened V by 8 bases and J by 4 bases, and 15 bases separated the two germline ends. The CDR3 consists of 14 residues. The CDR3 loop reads CASSWSGTNQPQHF. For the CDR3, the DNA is TGTGCCAGCTCTTGGAGCGGGACGAATCAGCCCCAGCATTTT.

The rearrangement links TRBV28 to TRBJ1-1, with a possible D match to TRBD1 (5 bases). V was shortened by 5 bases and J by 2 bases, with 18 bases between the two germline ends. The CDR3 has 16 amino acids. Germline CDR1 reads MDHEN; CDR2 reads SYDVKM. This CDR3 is CASSLSDTRINTEAFF. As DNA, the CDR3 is TGTGCCAGCAGTCTCTCGGACACTCGGATTAACACTGAAGCTTTCTTT. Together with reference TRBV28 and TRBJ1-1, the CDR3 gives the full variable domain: DVKVTQSSRYLVKRTGEKVFLECVQDMDHENMFWYRQDPGLGLRLIYFSYDVKMKEKGDIPEGYSVSREKKERFSLILESASTNQTSMYLCASSLSDTRINTEAFFGQGTRLTVV.

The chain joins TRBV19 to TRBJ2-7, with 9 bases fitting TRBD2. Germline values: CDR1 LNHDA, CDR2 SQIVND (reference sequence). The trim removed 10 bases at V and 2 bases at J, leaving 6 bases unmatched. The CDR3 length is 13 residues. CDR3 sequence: CATSLAGPYEQYF. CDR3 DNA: TGTGCCACCTCCCTAGCGGGACCCTACGAGCAGTACTTC.

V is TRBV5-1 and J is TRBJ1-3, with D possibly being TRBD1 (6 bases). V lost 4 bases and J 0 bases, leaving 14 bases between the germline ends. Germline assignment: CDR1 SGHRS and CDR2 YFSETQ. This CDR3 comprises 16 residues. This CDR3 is CASSLRQGNSGNTIYF. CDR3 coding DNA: TGCGCCAGCAGCCTCCGTCAGGGGAACTCTGGAAACACCATATATTTT.

The CDR3 is CASHSTGNTEAFF. CDR3 sequence (DNA): TGTGCCAGCCACAGTACAGGGAACACTGAAGCTTTCTTT. The chain couples TRBV6-6 to TRBJ1-1; D is perhaps TRBD1 (5 bases). This CDR3 region has 13 residues. Germline assignment: CDR1 MNHNY and CDR2 SVGAGI (reference sequence). The V end was cut by 8 bases, the J end by 1 base, with 11 bases between.

CDR3 loop: CASSVVGGAGQETQYF. In nucleotides, the CDR3 is TGTGCCAGCAGCGTAGTAGGGGGCGCAGGCCAAGAGACCCAGTACTTC. The V call is TRBV9, the J call TRBJ2-5, with TRBD1 matching over 7 bases. CDR3 size: 16 residues. The V gene end was trimmed by 0 bases and the J gene end by 1 base; junction bases not matched to a gene: 6. Per the germline V gene, CDR1 is SGDLS and CDR2 is YYNGEE.

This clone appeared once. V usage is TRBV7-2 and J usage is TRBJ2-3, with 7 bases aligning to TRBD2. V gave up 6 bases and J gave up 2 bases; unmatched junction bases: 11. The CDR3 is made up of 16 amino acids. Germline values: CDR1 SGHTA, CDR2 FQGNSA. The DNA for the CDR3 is TGTGCCAGCAGTTCAGCGCGGGAGCGGGTCACAGATACGCAGTATTTT. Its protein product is CASSSARERVTDTQYF.

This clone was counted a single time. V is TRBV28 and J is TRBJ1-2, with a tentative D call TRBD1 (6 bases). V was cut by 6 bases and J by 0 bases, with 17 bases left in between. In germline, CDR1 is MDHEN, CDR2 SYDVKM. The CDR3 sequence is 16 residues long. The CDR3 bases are TGTGCCAGCAGCCCGGGGGGGGGCAGGGCTAACTATGGCTACACCTTC. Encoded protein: CASSPGGGRANYGYTF.

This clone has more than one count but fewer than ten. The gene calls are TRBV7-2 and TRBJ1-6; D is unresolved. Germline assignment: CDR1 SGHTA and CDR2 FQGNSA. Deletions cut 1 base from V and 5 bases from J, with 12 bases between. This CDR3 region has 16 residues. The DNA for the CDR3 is TGTGCCAGCAGCTTAGTCCAGGCCGCCAATAATTCACCCCTCCACTTT. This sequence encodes CASSLVQAANNSPLHF. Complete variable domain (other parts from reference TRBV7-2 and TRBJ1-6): GAGVSQSPSNKVTEKGKDVELRCDPISGHTALYWYRQSLGQGLEFLIYFQGNSAPDKSGLPSDRFSAERTGGSVSTLTIQRTQQEDSAVYLCASSLVQAANNSPLHFGNGTRLTVT.

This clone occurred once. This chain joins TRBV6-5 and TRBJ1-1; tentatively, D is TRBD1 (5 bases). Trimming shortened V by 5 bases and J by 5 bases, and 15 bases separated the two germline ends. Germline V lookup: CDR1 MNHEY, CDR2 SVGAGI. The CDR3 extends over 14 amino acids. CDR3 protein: CASSRGGAGTEAFF. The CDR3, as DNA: TGTGCCAGCAGTAGGGGAGGGGCCGGTACTGAAGCTTTCTTT.

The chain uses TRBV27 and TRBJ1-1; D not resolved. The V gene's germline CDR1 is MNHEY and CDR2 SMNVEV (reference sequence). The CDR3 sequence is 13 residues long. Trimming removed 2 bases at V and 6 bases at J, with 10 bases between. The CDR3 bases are TGTGCCAGCAGTTTAGGGCTGGTTTCTGAAGCTTTCTTT. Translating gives CASSLGLVSEAFF.

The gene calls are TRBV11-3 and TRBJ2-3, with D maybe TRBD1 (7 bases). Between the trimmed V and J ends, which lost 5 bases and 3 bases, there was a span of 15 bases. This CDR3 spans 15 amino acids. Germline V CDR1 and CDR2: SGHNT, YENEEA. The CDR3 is CASSQGGQGTDTQYF. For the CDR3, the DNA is TGTGCCAGCAGCCAGGGGGGTCAGGGGACAGATACGCAGTATTTT. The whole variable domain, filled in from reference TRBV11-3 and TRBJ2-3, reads EAGVVQSPRYKIIEKKQPVAFWCNPISGHNTLYWYLQNLGQGPELLIRYENEEAVDDSQLPKDRFSAERLKGVDSTLKIQPAELGDSAVYLCASSQGGQGTDTQYFGPGTRLTVL.

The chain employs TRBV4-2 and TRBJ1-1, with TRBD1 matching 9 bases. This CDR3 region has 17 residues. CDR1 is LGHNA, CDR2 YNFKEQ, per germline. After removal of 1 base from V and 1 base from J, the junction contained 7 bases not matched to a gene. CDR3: CASSQVPLDRGNTEAFF. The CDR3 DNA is TGTGCCAGCAGCCAAGTTCCACTGGACAGGGGGAACACTGAAGCTTTCTTT.

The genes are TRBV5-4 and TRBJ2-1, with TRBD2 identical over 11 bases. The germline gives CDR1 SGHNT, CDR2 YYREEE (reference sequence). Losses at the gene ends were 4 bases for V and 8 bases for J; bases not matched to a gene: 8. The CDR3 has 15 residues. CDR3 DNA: TGTGCCAGCAGCCTGTGGACTAGCGGGTTCGATGAGCAGTTCTTC. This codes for CASSLWTSGFDEQFF.

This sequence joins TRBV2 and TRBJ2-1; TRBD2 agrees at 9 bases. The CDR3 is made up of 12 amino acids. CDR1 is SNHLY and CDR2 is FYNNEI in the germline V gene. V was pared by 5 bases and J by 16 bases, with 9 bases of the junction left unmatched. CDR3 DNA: TGTGCCAGCAGTCAGCCGGGACTAGCTGATTTCTTC. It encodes CASSQPGLADFF.

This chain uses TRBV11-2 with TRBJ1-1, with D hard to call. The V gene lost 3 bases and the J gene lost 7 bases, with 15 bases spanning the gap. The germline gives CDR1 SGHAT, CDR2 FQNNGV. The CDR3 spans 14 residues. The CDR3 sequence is CASSFPTISGEAFF. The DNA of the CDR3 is TGTGCCAGCAGCTTCCCCACAATCTCAGGTGAAGCTTTCTTT.

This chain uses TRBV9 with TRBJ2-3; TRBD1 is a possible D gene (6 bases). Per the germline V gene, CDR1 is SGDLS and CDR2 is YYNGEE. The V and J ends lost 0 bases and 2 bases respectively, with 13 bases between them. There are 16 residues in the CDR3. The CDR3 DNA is TGTGCCAGCAGCGTAGTAAGTACAGGGAACACAGATACGCAGTATTTT. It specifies CASSVVSTGNTDTQYF.

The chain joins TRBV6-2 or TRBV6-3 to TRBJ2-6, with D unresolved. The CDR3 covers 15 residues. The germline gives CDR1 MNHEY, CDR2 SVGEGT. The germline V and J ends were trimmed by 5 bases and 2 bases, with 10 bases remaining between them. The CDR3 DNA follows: TGTGCCAGCAGTCTACGCTCCCCTGGGGCCAACGTCCTGACTTTC. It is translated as CASSLRSPGANVLTF.